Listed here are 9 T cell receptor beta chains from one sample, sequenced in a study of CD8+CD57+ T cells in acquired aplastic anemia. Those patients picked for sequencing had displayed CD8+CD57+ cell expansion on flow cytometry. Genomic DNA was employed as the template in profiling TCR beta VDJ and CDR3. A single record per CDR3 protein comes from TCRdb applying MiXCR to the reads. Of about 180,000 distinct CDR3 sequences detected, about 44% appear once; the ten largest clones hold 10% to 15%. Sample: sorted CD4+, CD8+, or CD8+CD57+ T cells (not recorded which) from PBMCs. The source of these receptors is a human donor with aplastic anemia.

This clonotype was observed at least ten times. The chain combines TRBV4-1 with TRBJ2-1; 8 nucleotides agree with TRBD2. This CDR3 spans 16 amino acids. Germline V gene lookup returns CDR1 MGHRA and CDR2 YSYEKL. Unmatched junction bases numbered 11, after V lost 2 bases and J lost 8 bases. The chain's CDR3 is CASSQPVAGRRDEQFF. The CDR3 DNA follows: TGCGCCAGCAGCCAACCTGTAGCGGGGCGTAGGGATGAGCAGTTCTTC.

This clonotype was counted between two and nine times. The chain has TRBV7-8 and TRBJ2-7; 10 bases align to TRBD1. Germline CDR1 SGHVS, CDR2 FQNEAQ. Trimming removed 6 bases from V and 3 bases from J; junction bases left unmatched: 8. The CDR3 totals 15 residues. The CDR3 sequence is CASRIGRDRGYEQYF. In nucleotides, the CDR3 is TGTGCCAGCAGAATAGGCCGGGACAGGGGCTACGAGCAGTACTTC. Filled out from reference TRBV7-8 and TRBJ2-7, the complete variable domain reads GAGVSQSPRYKVAKRGQDVALRCDPISGHVSLFWYQQALGQGPEFLTYFQNEAQLDKSGLPSDRFFAERPEGSVSTLKIQRTQQEDSAVYLCASRIGRDRGYEQYFGPGTRLTVT.

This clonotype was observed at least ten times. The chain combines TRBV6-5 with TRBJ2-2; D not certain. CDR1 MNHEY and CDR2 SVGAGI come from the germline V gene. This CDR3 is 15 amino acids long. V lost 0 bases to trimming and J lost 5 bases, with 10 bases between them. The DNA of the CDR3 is TGTGCCAGCAGTTACTCGTCGGGCCAAACCGGGGAGCTGTTTTTT. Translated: CASSYSSGQTGELFF.

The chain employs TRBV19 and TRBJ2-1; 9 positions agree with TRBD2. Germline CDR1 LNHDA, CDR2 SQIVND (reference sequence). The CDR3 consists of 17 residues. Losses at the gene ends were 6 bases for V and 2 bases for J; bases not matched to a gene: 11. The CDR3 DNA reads TGTGCCAGTAGCAGCCCTGCGACTAGCGGCACCTACAATGAGCAGTTCTTC. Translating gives CASSSPATSGTYNEQFF. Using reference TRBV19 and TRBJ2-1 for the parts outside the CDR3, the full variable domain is DGGITQSPKYLFRKEGQNVTLSCEQNLNHDAMYWYRQDPGQGLRLIYYSQIVNDFQKGDIAEGYSVSREKKESFPLTVTSAQKNPTAFYLCASSSPATSGTYNEQFFGPGTRLTVL.

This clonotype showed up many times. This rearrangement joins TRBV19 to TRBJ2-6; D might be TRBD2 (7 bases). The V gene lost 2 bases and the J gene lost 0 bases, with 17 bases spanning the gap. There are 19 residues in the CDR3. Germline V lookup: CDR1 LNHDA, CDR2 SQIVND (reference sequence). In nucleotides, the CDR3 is TGTGCCAGTAGTATAACTGGGGGGGGCCTTAGCTCTGGGGCCAACGTCCTGACTTTC. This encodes CASSITGGGLSSGANVLTF.

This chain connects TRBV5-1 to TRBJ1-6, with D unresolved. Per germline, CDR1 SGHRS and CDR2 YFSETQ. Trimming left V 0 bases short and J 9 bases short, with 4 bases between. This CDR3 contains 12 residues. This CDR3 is CASSLGSSPLHF. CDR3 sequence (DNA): TGCGCCAGCAGCTTGGGGTCTTCACCCCTCCACTTT.

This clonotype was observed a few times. The CDR3 nucleotides are TGTGCCACCAGCAGAGAGTCACGTACAGATACGCAGTATTTT. This translates into CATSRESRTDTQYF. V is TRBV15 and J is TRBJ2-3; D is ambiguous. V was cut by 0 bases and J by 3 bases, with 7 bases left in between. The CDR3 totals 14 residues. Germline lookup yields CDR1 LNHNV and CDR2 YYDKDF (reference sequence).

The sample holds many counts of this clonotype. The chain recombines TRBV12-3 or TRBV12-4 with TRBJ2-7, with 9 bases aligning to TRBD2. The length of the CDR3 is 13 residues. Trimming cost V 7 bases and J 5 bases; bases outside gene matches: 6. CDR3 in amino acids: CASTSGGTNEQYF. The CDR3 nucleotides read TGTGCCAGCACCAGCGGGGGGACCAACGAGCAGTACTTC.

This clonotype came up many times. CDR3 protein: CASSLEGARSYSSYEQYF. CDR3 DNA sequence: TGCGCCAGCAGCTTGGAGGGGGCCAGGAGTTACAGCTCCTACGAGCAGTACTTC. The chain couples TRBV5-1 to TRBJ2-7, with 7 bases matching TRBD1. The CDR3 has 18 amino acids. Per germline, CDR1 SGHRS and CDR2 YFSETQ. The V gene end was trimmed by 0 bases and the J gene end by 0 bases; junction bases not matched to a gene: 12.